The source of this T cell receptor (beta chain) is a study of Ad26.COV2.S vaccination and SARS-CoV-2 variants. Study results and caveats: Reported post-vaccination CD8+ and CD4+ T cell responses to spike showed substantial breadth.

Remarks on this clone: Its antigen is undetermined.

TCRdb's table, derived via immunoSEQ multiplex PCR, lists solely in-frame clones and lacks some. This sample yields about 350,000 clones, of which around 90% are seen a single time; around 4.2% belongs to the top ten. The V gene's germline CDR1 is SGHRS and CDR2 YFSETQ. The CDR3 loop spans 14 amino acids. V shed 0 bases and J shed 8 bases, with 13 bases lying between them. The sample consisted of peripheral blood, taken after recovery from COVID-19. The receptor's source is a human donor who had recovered from COVID-19. The J gene is TRBJ2-3, the V gene TRBV5-1; tentative D call: TRBD2 (6 bases). CDR3 sequence reads: CASSLDRAGGTQYF. The CDR3, as DNA: TGCGCCAGCAGCTTGGACCGGGCCGGGGGTACGCAGTATTTT.